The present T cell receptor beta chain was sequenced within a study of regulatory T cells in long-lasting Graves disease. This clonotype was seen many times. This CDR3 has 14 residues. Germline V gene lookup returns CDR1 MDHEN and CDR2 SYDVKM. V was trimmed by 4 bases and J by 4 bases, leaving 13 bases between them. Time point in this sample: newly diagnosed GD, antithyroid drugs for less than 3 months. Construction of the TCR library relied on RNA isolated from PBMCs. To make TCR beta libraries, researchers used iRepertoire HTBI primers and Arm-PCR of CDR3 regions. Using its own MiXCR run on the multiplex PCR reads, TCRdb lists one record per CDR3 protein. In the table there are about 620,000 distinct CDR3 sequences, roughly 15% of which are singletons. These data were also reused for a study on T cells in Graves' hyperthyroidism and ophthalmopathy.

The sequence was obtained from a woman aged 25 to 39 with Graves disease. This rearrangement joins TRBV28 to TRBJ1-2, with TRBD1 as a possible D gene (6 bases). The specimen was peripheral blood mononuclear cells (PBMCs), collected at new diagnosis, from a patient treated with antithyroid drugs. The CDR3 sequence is CASSSPGRGYGYTF. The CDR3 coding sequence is TGTGCCAGCAGTTCCCCCGGCAGGGGCTATGGCTACACCTTC.